This T cell receptor beta chain was documented in a study of T cells in Graves' hyperthyroidism and ophthalmopathy. Study-level points and caveats: Blood samples included most of the expanded thyroid clonotypes exceeding 0.001.

The CDR3 loop spans 16 amino acids. Trimming cost V 3 bases and J 0 bases; bases outside gene matches: 8. The TCR beta CDR3 regions underwent amplification using RNA transcripts as the source. The TCR CDR3 first-round RT-PCR relied on the HTBI primer set. One entry per CDR3 protein results from TCRdb running MiXCR on the multiplex PCR reads. The repertoire holds around 600,000 distinct CDR3 sequences, with 14% as singletons. This clonotype was counted many times. Its target is not known. With duration under 3 months, ophthalmopathy was active: Clinical Activity Score at least 3, NOSPECS at least 4. PBMCs came from 8.5 to 10 ml fresh peripheral blood.

This clonotype was obtained from a young woman with Graves' ophthalmopathy. Sequenced material: blood. The chain is built from TRBV12-3 or TRBV12-4 and TRBJ2-7, with TRBD1 matching 7 bases. The CDR3 bases are TGTGCCAGCAGTTTTTCTCGGACAGGTGCCTCCTACGAGCAGTACTTC. Translating gives CASSFSRTGASYEQYF.